The sequence of this T cell receptor (beta chain) was determined in a study of OX40 agonist ivuxolimab in advanced cancers. Study-wide context: Mean age around 60 years, range 23 to 79; 82.7% male. Anti-PD-1, anti-PD-L1 or anti-CTLA-4 therapy given earlier was allowed, and approximately 40% had some.

Points from the study as a whole: There were, on average, more expanded clones in CD8+ T cells than in CD4+.

The CDR3 loop spans 14 amino acids. The V end was cut by 5 bases, the J end by 2 bases, with 13 bases between. Germline CDR1 SGHTA, CDR2 FQGNSA. This table comes from immunoSEQ multiplex PCR, and its TCRdb copy is limited to in-frame clones, with some not included. Here the sample spans some 66,000 clones, about four fifths being singletons. Patients who had autoimmune disease history or got systemic immunosuppression were left out. Worth noting for this clone: Its cognate antigen is unknown.

Sequencing was performed on CD4+ or CD8+ T cells sorted from blood, taken in a trial of the OX40 agonist ivuxolimab. This chain connects TRBV7-2 to TRBJ2-7; a possible D gene is TRBD2 (5 bases). The receptor's source is an adult with an advanced solid tumor such as melanoma, head and neck, liver or kidney cancer. For the CDR3, the DNA is TGTGCCAGCAGCCCCGAGGCGGGCCCCTACGAGCAGTACTTC. Amino acids: CASSPEAGPYEQYF.